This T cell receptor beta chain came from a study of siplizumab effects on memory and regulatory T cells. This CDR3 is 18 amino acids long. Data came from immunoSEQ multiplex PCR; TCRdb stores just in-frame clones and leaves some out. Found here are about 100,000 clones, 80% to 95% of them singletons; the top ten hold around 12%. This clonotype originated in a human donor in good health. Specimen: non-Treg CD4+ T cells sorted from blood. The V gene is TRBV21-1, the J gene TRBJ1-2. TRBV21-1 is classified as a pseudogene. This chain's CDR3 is CASSSRPTGIKSNYGYTF. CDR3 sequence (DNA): TGTGCCAGCAGCAGTCGACCAACCGGGATAAAATCAAACTATGGCTACACCTTC.